This passage covers 10 T cell receptor beta chains from one sample sequenced in a study of identical twins. TCRdb independently ran MiXCR on the 5' RACE reads; one entry per CDR3 protein. The table includes 1.5 million to 2 million distinct CDR3 sequences, around 33% detected once. The sequenced material came from cord blood. These receptors were obtained from a newborn girl in good health.

The sample holds a few counts of this clonotype. J is TRBJ2-7 and V is TRBV7-6, with 7 bases matching TRBD1. Per the germline V gene, CDR1 is SGHVS and CDR2 is FNYEAQ. The V and J ends lost 5 bases and 3 bases, in that order; junction bases with no gene match: 10. This CDR3 spans 15 amino acids. CDR3 residues: CASSTRQGNIYEQYF. The CDR3 DNA reads as TGTGCCAGCAGCACTCGACAGGGTAACATCTACGAGCAGTACTTC.

This chain joins TRBV2 and TRBJ1-6; D is possibly TRBD1 (6 bases). V was trimmed by 4 bases and J by 9 bases, leaving 16 bases between them. The germline gives CDR1 SNHLY, CDR2 FYNNEI. This CDR3 is built from 15 residues. Here the CDR3 DNA reads TGTGCCAGCAGTGCCCCGACAGGTTCTCCTTCACCCCTCCACTTT. Protein product: CASSAPTGSPSPLHF.

This clonotype occurred a few times. J is TRBJ1-5 and V is TRBV6-6, with TRBD1 as a possible D gene (5 bases). With 1 base removed from V and 0 bases from J, the gap between germline ends came to 10 bases. The CDR3 consists of 16 residues. Germline CDR1 reads MNHNY; CDR2 reads SVGAGI (reference sequence). CDR3 amino acids: CASSYFGADSNQPQHF. The CDR3 DNA follows: TGTGCCAGCAGTTACTTTGGGGCCGATAGCAATCAGCCCCAGCATTTT.

This clonotype is a singleton in its sample. This chain joins TRBV7-9 and TRBJ2-1; D may be TRBD2 (7 bases). Trimming cost V 4 bases and J 7 bases, with 14 bases left between them. The V gene's germline CDR1 is SEHNR and CDR2 FQNEAQ (reference sequence). This CDR3 comprises 14 residues. CDR3 residues: CASSYQQGGNEQFF. CDR3 in DNA: TGTGCCAGCAGCTATCAACAGGGAGGGAATGAGCAGTTCTTC.

In this sample, this clonotype turned up a few times. The J gene is TRBJ2-5, the V gene TRBV9; TRBD1 agrees at 7 bases. With 2 bases clipped from V and 5 bases from J, the junction kept 6 bases outside the gene matches. The CDR3 has 14 residues. CDR1 SGDLS and CDR2 YYNGEE come from the germline V gene. The CDR3 DNA reads TGTGCCAGCAGCGTCGACAGGGTTGGGGAGACCCAGTACTTC. This gives the protein CASSVDRVGETQYF.

The J gene is TRBJ1-4, the V gene TRBV5-6; 8 nucleotides line up with TRBD1. Trimming cost V 4 bases and J 8 bases; bases outside gene matches: 7. The CDR3 has 14 residues. Per the germline V gene, CDR1 is SGHDT and CDR2 is YYEEEE. This CDR3 is CASSQTGVEEKLFF. For the CDR3, the DNA is TGTGCCAGCAGCCAGACAGGGGTTGAAGAAAAACTGTTTTTT.

This clonotype came up many times. The chain has TRBV5-1 and TRBJ2-6; D is ambiguous. The CDR3 covers 17 residues. Germline CDR1 is SGHRS and CDR2 is YFSETQ. V lost 2 bases, J lost 0 bases, and 12 bases lay in between. The CDR3 nucleotides are TGCGCCAGCAGCTTTGGGTATCGAAGCTCTGGGGCCAACGTCCTGACTTTC. It encodes CASSFGYRSSGANVLTF.

A few counts support this clonotype. The V and J genes are TRBV7-2 and TRBJ2-3; 13 nucleotides agree with TRBD2. CDR1 and CDR2 (germline): SGHTA, FQGNSA. The CDR3 length is 17 residues. The V and J ends lost 2 bases and 4 bases, in that order; junction bases with no gene match: 6. The CDR3 sequence is CASSLWGTSGTSDTQYF. The CDR3 nucleotides are TGTGCCAGCAGCTTATGGGGGACTAGCGGGACCTCAGATACGCAGTATTTT.

This clonotype has more than one count but fewer than ten. An end of the junction differs from the germline gene, which may be a read error. CDR3 in DNA: TGTGCTAGCAGCCGCAAGTCCACTAGCGATGAGCAGTTCTTC. It is translated as CASSRKSTSDEQFF. The chain links TRBV7-7 to TRBJ2-1, with 7 bases fitting TRBD2. Germline loops: CDR1 SSHAT, CDR2 FNYEAQ (reference sequence). CDR3 length equals 14 residues. The full variable domain, its missing parts supplied by reference TRBV7-7 and TRBJ2-1, is GAGVSQSPRYKVTKRGQDVTLRCDPISSHATLYWYQQALGQGPEFLTYFNYEAQPDKSGLPSDRFSAERPEGSISTLTIQRTEQRDSAMYRCASSRKSTSDEQFFGPGTRLTVL.

This clonotype was observed many times. The chain links TRBV29-1 to TRBJ2-7; D perhaps matches TRBD2 (6 bases). In germline, CDR1 is SQVTM, CDR2 ANQGSEA. Trimming removed 0 bases at V and 10 bases at J, with 13 bases between. The CDR3 loop spans 12 amino acids. The CDR3 sequence is CSVEDWLAPQYF. DNA for the CDR3: TGCAGCGTTGAAGATTGGCTAGCGCCACAGTACTTC.